A selection of T cell receptor beta chains follows, all from one sample in a study of T cell repertoires in cytomegalovirus infection. In TCRdb, the reads were re-called with MiXCR into one record per CDR3 protein. Of tens of thousands of distinct CDR3 sequences listed, under 4.5% are singletons. The sequenced sample was PBMCs. These receptors came from a human donor in good health (CMV status not recorded). Some clones in this sample may be carry-over from other donors' samples. The CDR3 runs from the conserved cysteine through the conserved F or W. The order of the fields is D gene, J gene, clone size, V gene, CDR3 protein, CDR3 DNA. A D gene is named only where the DNA matches it firmly. Size is stated for part of the rows, as once, few or many counts, or as a class when the clone is expanded.

d_gene: TRBD1
j_gene: TRBJ1-5
abundance: many
v_gene: TRBV20-1
CDR3aa: CSAGTGEWQPQHF
CDR3nt: TGCAGTGCTGGGACAGGGGAATGGCAGCCCCAGCATTTT

d_gene: NA
j_gene: TRBJ2-5
abundance: many
v_gene: TRBV6-6
CDR3aa: CASENGGETQYF
CDR3nt: TGTGCCAGCGAGAACGGAGGGGAGACCCAGTACTTC

d_gene: NA
j_gene: TRBJ1-2
abundance: many
v_gene: TRBV27
CDR3aa: CASSLERNYGYTF
CDR3nt: TGTGCCAGCAGTTTAGAGAGAAACTATGGCTACACCTTC

d_gene: NA
j_gene: TRBJ2-7
abundance: many
v_gene: TRBV2
CDR3aa: CASNKMSPYEQYF
CDR3nt: TGTGCCAGCAATAAGATGTCCCCCTACGAGCAGTACTTC

d_gene: NA
j_gene: TRBJ1-2
abundance: many
v_gene: TRBV7-4
CDR3aa: CASTPEDSQNYGYTF
CDR3nt: TGTGCCAGCACCCCGGAGGACAGCCAGAACTATGGCTACACCTTC

d_gene: NA
j_gene: TRBJ1-1
abundance: many
v_gene: TRBV14
CDR3aa: CASSSRMRQVEAFF
CDR3nt: TGTGCCAGCAGCTCTCGGATGAGACAGGTTGAAGCTTTCTTT

d_gene: TRBD2
j_gene: TRBJ2-5
abundance: many
v_gene: TRBV19
CDR3aa: CASRELAGSETQYF
CDR3nt: TGTGCCAGTAGGGAACTAGCGGGGAGTGAGACCCAGTACTTC

d_gene: TRBD2
j_gene: TRBJ2-1
abundance: many
v_gene: TRBV6-1
CDR3aa: CASRVSGGPANEQFF
CDR3nt: TGTGCCAGCAGGGTTTCGGGAGGGCCCGCCAATGAGCAGTTCTTC

d_gene: TRBD2
j_gene: TRBJ2-5
abundance: many
v_gene: TRBV7-2
CDR3aa: CASSFRLAGRETQYF
CDR3nt: TGTGCCAGCAGCTTCCGACTAGCGGGTAGGGAGACCCAGTACTTC

d_gene: TRBD1
j_gene: TRBJ2-3
abundance: many
v_gene: TRBV7-2
CDR3aa: CASSLGQGLGTDTQYF
CDR3nt: TGTGCCAGCAGCCTCGGACAGGGGCTCGGTACAGATACGCAGTATTTT

d_gene: NA
j_gene: TRBJ2-7
abundance: many
v_gene: TRBV6-5
CDR3aa: CASGKTGGPYEQYF
CDR3nt: TGTGCCAGCGGTAAGACAGGAGGTCCCTACGAGCAGTACTTC

d_gene: NA
j_gene: TRBJ2-2
abundance: NA
v_gene: TRBV7-2
CDR3aa: CASSERSGLSGELFF
CDR3nt: TGTGCCAGCAGCGAACGGTCGGGGCTTTCCGGGGAGCTGTTTTTT

d_gene: NA
j_gene: TRBJ1-5
abundance: many
v_gene: TRBV3-1
CDR3aa: CASSQDLSDGQPQHF
CDR3nt: TGTGCCAGCAGCCAAGATCTGTCGGATGGTCAGCCCCAGCATTTT

d_gene: NA
j_gene: TRBJ2-3
abundance: many
v_gene: TRBV11-1
CDR3aa: CASRPERGVGTDTQYF
CDR3nt: TGTGCCAGCAGGCCTGAGAGGGGCGTGGGTACAGATACGCAGTATTTT

d_gene: NA
j_gene: TRBJ1-2
abundance: many
v_gene: TRBV20-1
CDR3aa: CSARALQGLGYTF
CDR3nt: TGCAGTGCTAGAGCCCTCCAGGGATTGGGCTACACCTTC

d_gene: NA
j_gene: TRBJ2-1
abundance: NA
v_gene: TRBV6-8
CDR3aa: CASSDPPYNEQFF
CDR3nt: TGTGCCAGTTCCGATCCCCCCTACAATGAGCAGTTCTTC

d_gene: NA
j_gene: TRBJ2-5
abundance: many
v_gene: TRBV27
CDR3aa: CATSPGRQETQYF
CDR3nt: TGTGCTACTTCTCCGGGGCGGCAAGAGACCCAGTACTTC

d_gene: NA
j_gene: TRBJ1-1
abundance: many
v_gene: TRBV7-2
CDR3aa: CASSLYRGTEAFF
CDR3nt: TGTGCCAGCAGCTTATATCGCGGGACTGAAGCTTTCTTT

d_gene: NA
j_gene: TRBJ1-1
abundance: many
v_gene: TRBV11-3
CDR3aa: CASSASRNTEAFF
CDR3nt: TGTGCCAGCAGTGCTTCAAGGAACACTGAAGCTTTCTTT

d_gene: NA
j_gene: TRBJ1-2
abundance: many
v_gene: TRBV7-2
CDR3aa: CASSLGRGSSYGYTF
CDR3nt: TGTGCCAGCAGCTTAGGGCGCGGTAGTAGTTATGGCTACACCTTC

d_gene: NA
j_gene: TRBJ2-5
abundance: many
v_gene: TRBV20-1
CDR3aa: CSARQRETQYF
CDR3nt: TGCAGTGCTAGACAAAGAGAGACCCAGTACTTC

d_gene: NA
j_gene: TRBJ1-2
abundance: NA
v_gene: TRBV4-3
CDR3aa: CASSQDPSFGYTF
CDR3nt: TGCGCCAGCAGCCAAGACCCGTCCTTCGGCTACACCTTC

d_gene: NA
j_gene: TRBJ1-1
abundance: many
v_gene: TRBV7-2
CDR3aa: CASSPRTVTRGAFF
CDR3nt: TGTGCCAGCAGCCCGAGGACAGTCACCCGGGGAGCTTTCTTT

d_gene: NA
j_gene: TRBJ2-1
abundance: many
v_gene: TRBV7-8
CDR3aa: CASSPRGGGRTYNEQFF
CDR3nt: TGTGCCAGCAGCCCCAGGGGGGGGGGTAGGACATACAATGAGCAGTTCTTC

d_gene: NA
j_gene: TRBJ2-1
abundance: many
v_gene: TRBV7-2
CDR3aa: CASSPDWRHNEQFF
CDR3nt: TGTGCCAGCAGCCCGGACTGGAGGCACAATGAGCAGTTCTTC

d_gene: TRBD2
j_gene: TRBJ2-3
abundance: many
v_gene: TRBV6-1
CDR3aa: CASSTGLAGVNTQYF
CDR3nt: TGTGCCAGCAGTACCGGACTAGCGGGAGTGAATACGCAGTATTTT

d_gene: TRBD2
j_gene: TRBJ2-1
abundance: many
v_gene: TRBV6-5
CDR3aa: CASSFTSDEQFF
CDR3nt: TGTGCCAGCAGTTTTACTAGCGATGAGCAGTTCTTC

d_gene: NA
j_gene: TRBJ1-3
abundance: many
v_gene: TRBV7-2
CDR3aa: CASSLAAATSGNTIYF
CDR3nt: TGTGCCAGCAGCTTAGCCGCAGCTACCTCTGGAAACACCATATATTTT

d_gene: TRBD1
j_gene: TRBJ1-6
abundance: many
v_gene: TRBV6-2/TRBV6-3
CDR3aa: CASSYSGRQGNSPLHF
CDR3nt: TGTGCCAGCAGTTACTCGGGCCGACAGGGGAATTCACCCCTCCACTTT

d_gene: NA
j_gene: TRBJ1-6
abundance: many
v_gene: TRBV7-2
CDR3aa: CASSLVGKNNSPLHF
CDR3nt: TGTGCCAGCAGCTTAGTCGGGAAAAACAATTCACCCCTCCACTTT

d_gene: TRBD1
j_gene: TRBJ1-2
abundance: many
v_gene: TRBV7-2
CDR3aa: CASSPSKDRGYGYTF
CDR3nt: TGTGCCAGCAGCCCGAGCAAGGACAGGGGCTATGGCTACACCTTC

d_gene: NA
j_gene: TRBJ2-3
abundance: many
v_gene: TRBV18
CDR3aa: CASSPPRFSTDTQYF
CDR3nt: TGTGCCAGCTCACCACCGAGGTTCTCCACAGATACGCAGTATTTT

d_gene: TRBD2
j_gene: TRBJ2-1
abundance: many
v_gene: TRBV6-1
CDR3aa: CASRGLAGREQFF
CDR3nt: TGTGCCAGCAGAGGACTAGCGGGACGTGAGCAGTTCTTC

d_gene: NA
j_gene: TRBJ1-1
abundance: many
v_gene: TRBV7-2
CDR3aa: CASTIQGVRTEAFF
CDR3nt: TGTGCCAGCACTATACAGGGCGTGCGCACTGAAGCTTTCTTT

d_gene: NA
j_gene: TRBJ2-7
abundance: few
v_gene: TRBV28
CDR3aa: CASSHRQSSSSNEQYF
CDR3nt: TGTGCCAGCAGTCACAGACAGTCCTCGAGCTCCAACGAGCAGTACTTC

d_gene: NA
j_gene: TRBJ2-3
abundance: many
v_gene: TRBV7-2
CDR3aa: CASSFGIADTQYF
CDR3nt: TGTGCCAGCAGCTTTGGTATTGCAGATACGCAGTATTTT

d_gene: TRBD2
j_gene: TRBJ2-7
abundance: many
v_gene: TRBV6-2/TRBV6-3
CDR3aa: CASSSGTSGRTGEQYF
CDR3nt: TGTGCCAGCAGTTCCGGGACTAGCGGGAGGACTGGAGAGCAGTACTTC

d_gene: NA
j_gene: TRBJ2-7
abundance: many
v_gene: TRBV7-2
CDR3aa: CASSLEGNTYEQYF
CDR3nt: TGTGCCAGCAGCTTAGAGGGCAATACCTACGAGCAGTACTTC

d_gene: NA
j_gene: TRBJ1-1
abundance: many
v_gene: TRBV28
CDR3aa: CASTFSQNTEAFF
CDR3nt: TGTGCCAGCACTTTCAGCCAGAACACTGAAGCTTTCTTT

d_gene: NA
j_gene: TRBJ1-4
abundance: many
v_gene: TRBV18
CDR3aa: CASSPGHSEKLFF
CDR3nt: TGTGCCAGCTCACCGGGGCACAGTGAAAAACTGTTTTTT

d_gene: TRBD1
j_gene: TRBJ1-1
abundance: many
v_gene: TRBV6-6
CDR3aa: CASSDSGQMNTEAFF
CDR3nt: TGTGCCAGCAGTGACTCGGGACAGATGAACACTGAAGCTTTCTTT

d_gene: TRBD2
j_gene: TRBJ2-3
abundance: many
v_gene: TRBV7-8
CDR3aa: CASSLREGHLTDTQYF
CDR3nt: TGTGCCAGCAGCTTACGGGAGGGCCACCTCACAGATACGCAGTATTTT

d_gene: NA
j_gene: TRBJ2-1
abundance: many
v_gene: TRBV7-3
CDR3aa: CASSLMGGLYNEQFF
CDR3nt: TGTGCCAGCAGCTTAATGGGGGGACTCTACAATGAGCAGTTCTTC

d_gene: NA
j_gene: TRBJ2-3
abundance: many
v_gene: TRBV6-2/TRBV6-3
CDR3aa: CASRTEGRRTDTQYF
CDR3nt: TGTGCCAGCAGAACGGAAGGGAGGAGGACAGATACGCAGTATTTT

d_gene: TRBD1
j_gene: TRBJ1-5
abundance: many
v_gene: TRBV7-2
CDR3aa: CASSPGGSNQPQHF
CDR3nt: TGTGCCAGCAGCCCAGGGGGTAGCAATCAGCCCCAGCATTTT

d_gene: TRBD1
j_gene: TRBJ2-7
abundance: many
v_gene: TRBV7-2
CDR3aa: CASSPDRVHEQYF
CDR3nt: TGTGCCAGCAGCCCGGACAGGGTCCACGAGCAGTACTTC

d_gene: TRBD2
j_gene: TRBJ2-1
abundance: many
v_gene: TRBV5-4
CDR3aa: CASSQAGGPHNEQFF
CDR3nt: TGTGCCAGCAGCCAAGCGGGGGGGCCGCACAATGAGCAGTTCTTC

d_gene: TRBD1
j_gene: TRBJ1-3
abundance: many
v_gene: TRBV7-6
CDR3aa: CASSLARRPGGSGNTIYF
CDR3nt: TGTGCCAGCAGCTTAGCGCGGAGGCCAGGGGGCTCTGGAAACACCATATATTTT

d_gene: TRBD2
j_gene: TRBJ2-7
abundance: NA
v_gene: TRBV7-8
CDR3aa: CASSLRASGGSGGEQYF
CDR3nt: TGTGCCAGCAGCTTAAGGGCTTCTGGCGGGAGCGGAGGCGAGCAGTACTTC

d_gene: NA
j_gene: TRBJ1-6
abundance: many
v_gene: TRBV12-5
CDR3aa: CASGFGALKGSPLHF
CDR3nt: TGTGCTAGTGGTTTTGGGGCCCTCAAAGGGTCACCCCTCCACTTT